This T cell receptor beta chain was sequenced during a study of T cells in Graves' hyperthyroidism and ophthalmopathy. This clonotype has ten or more counts. A junction end diverges from the germline sequence, so it may reflect a read error. Germline V lookup: CDR1 SGHAT, CDR2 FQNNGV. The CDR3 consists of 13 residues. Amplification of TCR beta CDR3 regions was performed using RNA transcripts as template. The study used the HTBI primer set for a first-round RT-PCR of the TCR CDR3. Using its own MiXCR run on the multiplex PCR reads, TCRdb lists one record per CDR3 protein. Of under 650,000 distinct CDR3 sequences in the sample, 15% to 20% were seen once.

The chain couples TRBV11-2 to TRBJ2-7; D not certain. The source material was blood. The clonotype comes from a woman aged 30 to 39 with Graves' hyperthyroidism. The CDR3 protein is CASSPYPSSEQYF. The CDR3 region has the DNA TGTGCCAGCAGCCCCTACCCCTCCTCCGAGCAGTACTTC. The whole variable domain, remainder taken from reference TRBV11-2 and TRBJ2-7, is EAGVAQSPRYKIIEKRQSVAFWCNPISGHATLYWYQQILGQGPKLLIQFQNNGVVDDSQLPKDRFSAERLKGVDSTLKIQPAKLEDSAVYLCASSPYPSSEQYFGPGTRLTVT.